In its sample, the clone carrying this T cell receptor (beta chain) was seen a few times. With 3 bases removed from V and 7 bases from J, the gap between germline ends came to 10 bases. The CDR3 is 12 residues long. CDR1 is ENHRY, CDR2 SYGVKD, per germline. The data were taken from a study of CD8+CD57+ T cells in acquired aplastic anemia. For CDR3 and TCR beta VDJ profiling, genomic DNA was the template used. TCRdb ran MiXCR on the reads and lists one entry per CDR3 protein. This table holds approximately 270,000 distinct CDR3 sequences, around 60% found once. This chain links TRBV10-3 with TRBJ2-7, with D unresolved. This TCR was sampled from a human donor with severe aplastic anemia or a healthy control (not recorded which). The sequenced sample consisted of sorted CD4+, CD8+, or CD8+CD57+ T cells (not recorded which) from PBMCs. CDR3 DNA sequence: TGTGCCATCAGTGACTCGATAGGGGAGCAGTACTTC. This translates into CAISDSIGEQYF.